This T cell receptor (beta chain) was identified during a study of identifying expanded T cells in peripheral blood. Study-wide results and limits: Differentially abundant clones: around 1.2 between replicates, around 17 at approximately two weeks, less than 25 at four. Roughly two-week clone count variance significantly increased as total template count grew.

The assay was immunoSEQ multiplex PCR, and TCRdb's table has in-frame clones only and misses some. The table shows about 90,000 clones, with more than 75% occurring only once. About this clone itself: Its antigen remains unidentified.

Healthy donors had no documented immune events, such as infections, while sampled. V was pared by 0 bases and J by 4 bases, with 9 bases between. The CDR3 has 13 amino acids. Germline V gene lookup returns CDR1 GTSNPN and CDR2 SVGIG (reference sequence). This chain uses TRBV30 with TRBJ1-2; tentative D call: TRBD1 (5 bases). Sample: blood. The source is a person between 18 and 69 years old in good health. CDR3 nucleotides: TGTGCCTGGAGTGTAGGCGACAGCTATGGCTACACCTTC. Protein sequence: CAWSVGDSYGYTF.